The present T cell receptor (beta chain) was sequenced within a study of blood T cell repertoires in COVID-19 (dated by TCRdb to between 2020 and 2021). Some background on the complete study: Collaborator samples came from the United States, Italy and Spain and covered acute and convalescent phases of COVID-19. The prospective study material was composed of cDNA or gDNA derived from T cells, B-cell-depleted T cells, or PBMCs. Deeply sampled blood TCRbeta repertoires from subjects exposed to, actively infected with, or recovered from COVID-19 were included in the dataset. The repertoires were released in a freely available public database meant as a resource for research on the immune response to SARS-CoV-2. Samples came from the ongoing ImmuneRACE study (first 160 participants) plus 1,254 subjects from 6 global collaborators. Sample metadata almost always included a de-identified subject ID, COVID-19 status, age in years and sex. HLA class I and class II types, where available, came from metadata supplied by the sample provider rather than from assay-based typing.

On this clone itself: Its antigen is still unknown. The sample holds no much larger clone one base away, and base qualities are not on file.

Study-wide findings and limitations: The amount of clinical and demographic metadata varied by source and participant and was provided uncurated.

The collaborating institutions used their own protocols to collect whole blood in K2EDTA tubes. For TCRbeta analysis, collaborator samples were shipped as frozen whole blood, as isolated PBMCs, or as DNA extracted from either sample type. The immunoSEQ Assay, a bias-controlled multiplex PCR, was used to amplify TCRbeta CDR3 regions from genomic DNA. In the paper's pipeline: Within the assay, amplification of reference gene primers was used to estimate how many nucleated cells each sample contained. To quantify the absolute abundance of each unique TCRbeta CDR3 rearrangement, sequence reads were collapsed and filtered. For each sample, productive Simpson clonality was calculated as the square root of Simpson's diversity index over productive rearrangements. What TCRdb holds here is the immuneACCESS table cut down to in-frame rearrangements. Part of the clones is not present; checked against another copy, under half of the missing clones reflect an unresolved V gene, and the others are unexplained. That table supplies the V and J calls and clone size; D and trimming were determined from the DNA. The table for this sample lists 150,000 or so clones; over 80% of them were counted only once. The top ten hold 6% to 7% of the sample.

At the junction V is shortened by 1 base and J by 0 bases; bases outside the gene matches: 4. The germline V gene gives CDR1 as SGHVS and CDR2 as FNYEAQ. Taken from cysteine to phenylalanine, the CDR3 has 18 residues. Just CDR3 DNA is preserved here, 54 bases in frame from base 1. Source material: peripheral blood. The chain is assembled from TRBV7-6 and TRBJ2-3, with 13 junctional bases fitting TRBD2. The sequence was collected from a man aged 80 or over with acute or convalescent COVID-19. The sequence in DNA is TGTGCCAGCAGCTTAGGGACTAGCGGGAGAACTAGCACAGATACGCAGTATTTT. This is translated as CASSLGTSGRTSTDTQYF.